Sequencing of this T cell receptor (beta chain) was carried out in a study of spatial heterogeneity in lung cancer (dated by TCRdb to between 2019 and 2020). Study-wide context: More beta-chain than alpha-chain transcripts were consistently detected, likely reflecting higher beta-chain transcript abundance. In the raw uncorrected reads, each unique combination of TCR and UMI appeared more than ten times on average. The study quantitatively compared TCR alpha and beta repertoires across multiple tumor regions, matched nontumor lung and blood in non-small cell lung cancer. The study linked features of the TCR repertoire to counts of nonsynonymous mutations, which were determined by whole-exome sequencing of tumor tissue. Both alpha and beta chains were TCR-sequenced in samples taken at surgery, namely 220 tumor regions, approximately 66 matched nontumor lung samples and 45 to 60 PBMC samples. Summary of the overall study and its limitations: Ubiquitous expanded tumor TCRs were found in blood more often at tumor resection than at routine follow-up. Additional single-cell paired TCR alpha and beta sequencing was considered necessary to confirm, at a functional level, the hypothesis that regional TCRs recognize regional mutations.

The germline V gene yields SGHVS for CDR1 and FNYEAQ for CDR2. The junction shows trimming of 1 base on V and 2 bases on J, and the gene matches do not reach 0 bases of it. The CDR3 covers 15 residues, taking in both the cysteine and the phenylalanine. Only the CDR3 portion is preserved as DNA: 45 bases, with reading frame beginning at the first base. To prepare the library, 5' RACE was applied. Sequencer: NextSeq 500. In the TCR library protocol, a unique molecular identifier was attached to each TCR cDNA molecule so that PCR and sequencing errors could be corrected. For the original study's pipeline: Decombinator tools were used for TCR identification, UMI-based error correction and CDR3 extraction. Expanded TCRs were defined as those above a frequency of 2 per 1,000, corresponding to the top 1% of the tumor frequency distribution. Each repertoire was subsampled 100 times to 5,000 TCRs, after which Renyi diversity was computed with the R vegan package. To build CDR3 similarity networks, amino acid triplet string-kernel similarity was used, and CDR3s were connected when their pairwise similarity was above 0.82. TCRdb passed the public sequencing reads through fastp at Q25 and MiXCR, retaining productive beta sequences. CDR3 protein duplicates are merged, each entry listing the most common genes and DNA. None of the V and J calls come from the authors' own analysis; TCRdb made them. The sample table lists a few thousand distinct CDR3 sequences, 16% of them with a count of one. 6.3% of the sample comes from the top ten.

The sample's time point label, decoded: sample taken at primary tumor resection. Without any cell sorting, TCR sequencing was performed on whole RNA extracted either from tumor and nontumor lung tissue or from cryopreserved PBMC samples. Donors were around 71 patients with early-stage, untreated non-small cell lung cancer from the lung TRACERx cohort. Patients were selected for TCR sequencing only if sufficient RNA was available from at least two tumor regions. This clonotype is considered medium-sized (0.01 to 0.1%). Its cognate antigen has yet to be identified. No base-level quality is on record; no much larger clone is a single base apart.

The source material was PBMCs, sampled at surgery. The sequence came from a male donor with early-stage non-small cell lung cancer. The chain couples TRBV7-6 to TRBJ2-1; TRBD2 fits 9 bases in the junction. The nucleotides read TGTGCCAGCAGCTTAGGACTAGCGGCCTACAATGAGCAGTTCTTC. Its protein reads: CASSLGLAAYNEQFF.